These 11 T cell receptor beta chains originate from one sample sequenced in a study of monozygotic twins with inflammatory bowel disease. Each CDR3 protein gets one entry in TCRdb, which reprocessed the 5' RACE reads and gives no DNA. The sample table sets out approximately 400,000 distinct CDR3 sequences. Sample: blood. These receptors were obtained from a human donor with ulcerative colitis or Crohn's disease, or a healthy co-twin of an affected twin (not recorded which).

The rearrangement uses TRBV11-2 and TRBJ1-4. CDR1 is SGHAT and CDR2 is FQNNGV in the germline V gene. The CDR3 spans 14 residues. The CDR3 sequence is CASSLDFGLEKLFF.

V and J are TRBV15 and TRBJ1-2; the D call of TRBD1 rests on TCRdb alone, since no DNA is present to check it. The germline gives CDR1 LNHNV, CDR2 YYDKDF (reference sequence). This CDR3 spans 14 amino acids. The CDR3: CATSGRDRDYGYTF.

J is TRBJ2-3 and V is TRBV5-1; TCRdb reports TRBD2, a call that lacks DNA to check it against. CDR3 length: 15 residues. Germline loops: CDR1 SGHRS, CDR2 YFSETQ. The CDR3 is CASSFLAASTDTQYF. Variable domain in full (rest from reference TRBV5-1 and TRBJ2-3): KAGVTQTPRYLIKTRGQQVTLSCSPISGHRSVSWYQQTPGQGLQFLFEYFSETQRNKGNFPGRFSGRQFSNSRSEMNVSTLELGDSALYLCASSFLAASTDTQYFGPGTRLTVL.

This sequence joins TRBV9 and TRBJ1-5; TCRdb's assignment of TRBD1 cannot be checked, as there is no DNA. Germline V gene sequence: CDR1 SGDLS, CDR2 YYNGEE. The CDR3 length is 14 residues. The CDR3 spells CASSVTDGGRPQHF.

This chain joins TRBV3-1 and TRBJ2-3. Germline CDR1 is LGHDT and CDR2 is YNNKEL (reference sequence). The CDR3 has 15 amino acids. The CDR3: CASSQGTFATDTQYF.

This chain joins TRBV3-1 and TRBJ2-5; TCRdb reports TRBD2, a call that lacks DNA to check it against. This CDR3 has 15 amino acids. Germline CDR1 reads LGHDT; CDR2 reads YNNKEL (reference sequence). CDR3 protein: CASSQGIVSRETQYF.

The chain has TRBV29-1 and TRBJ1-1. Germline loops: CDR1 SQVTM, CDR2 ANQGSEA. The CDR3 spans 11 residues. The CDR3 loop is CSAGQRTEAFF.

The rearrangement joins TRBV20-1 to TRBJ1-6; TCRdb's assignment of TRBD1 cannot be checked, as there is no DNA. Germline CDR1 and CDR2: DFQATT and SNEGSKA (reference sequence). This CDR3 region has 16 residues. The chain's CDR3 is CSAPTGEGAYNSPLHF.

This sequence joins TRBV5-5 and TRBJ2-2; TCRdb lists TRBD1, though no DNA is available to test this call. CDR1 is SGHKS, CDR2 YYEKEE, per germline (reference sequence). The length of the CDR3 is 16 residues. CDR3 in amino acids: CASSLSGQGASGELFF. Based on the CDR3 plus reference TRBV5-5 and TRBJ2-2, the full variable domain is DAGVTQSPTHLIKTRGQQVTLRCSPISGHKSVSWYQQVLGQGPQFIFQYYEKEERGRGNFPDRFSARQFPNYSSELNVNALLLGDSALYLCASSLSGQGASGELFFGEGSRLTVL.

The chain links TRBV6-5 to TRBJ1-2. The CDR3 consists of 14 residues. Germline assignment: CDR1 MNHEY and CDR2 SVGAGI. The CDR3 region is CASSYGVSNYGYTF.

The chain employs TRBV11-2 and TRBJ1-4. This CDR3 region has 15 residues. CDR1 and CDR2 from the germline V gene are SGHAT and FQNNGV. Here the CDR3 reads CASSRVGATNEKLFF.